Below, 20 T cell receptor beta chains from the same sample are listed, as sequenced in a study of T-cell memory formation after mild COVID-19. One entry per CDR3 protein results from TCRdb running MiXCR on the 5' RACE reads. Of about 110,000 distinct CDR3 sequences listed, about 18% were seen once; the top ten hold around 5.1%. The sequencing input was PBMCs or a T cell subset sorted from them (not recorded which). The origin of the receptors is a man between 18 and 29 years old who had mild COVID-19 (a few samples of this study predate the infection). Cell type and time point are not known.

The chain couples TRBV7-9 to TRBJ2-1, with D unclear. Germline CDR1 is SEHNR and CDR2 is FQNEAQ (reference sequence). CDR3 length equals 13 residues. Trimming removed 5 bases from V and 4 bases from J, with 9 bases in between. The CDR3 is CASSGRSYNEQFF. The CDR3 region has the DNA TGTGCCAGCAGCGGAAGGTCGTACAATGAGCAGTTCTTC.

This clonotype was detected a few times. CDR3 amino acids: CASSPGTSGGETQYF. The CDR3 nucleotides are TGTGCCAGCAGCCCCGGGACTAGCGGGGGTGAGACCCAGTACTTC. The rearrangement joins TRBV12-3 or TRBV12-4 to TRBJ2-5, with TRBD2 matching 14 bases. CDR3 size: 15 residues. Losses at the gene ends were 6 bases for V and 5 bases for J; bases not matched to a gene: 5.

This clonotype has only a few counts. This chain connects TRBV29-1 to TRBJ1-1, with unresolved D. Looked up from germline, CDR1 is SQVTM and CDR2 is ANQGSEA. Deletions cut 2 bases from V and 4 bases from J, with 11 bases between. This CDR3 contains 13 residues. In DNA form, the CDR3 reads TGCAGCGTTGAACGGGGTAGGGCCACTGAAGCTTTCTTT. Translated: CSVERGRATEAFF.

The chain links TRBV7-9 to TRBJ1-5; no clear D gene. This CDR3 is 16 amino acids long. Germline values: CDR1 SEHNR, CDR2 FQNEAQ (reference sequence). The V gene lost 4 bases and the J gene lost 2 bases, with 15 bases spanning the gap. CDR3 in DNA: TGTGCCAGCAGCTCCTCTACCCCGGCGGGCAATCAGCCCCAGCATTTT. Protein: CASSSSTPAGNQPQHF.

CDR3 sequence: CSARTQVVGYTF. The CDR3 bases are TGCAGTGCTAGGACACAGGTGGTTGGCTACACCTTC. J is TRBJ1-2 and V is TRBV20-1; the D gene is possibly TRBD1 (5 bases). Looked up from germline, CDR1 is DFQATT and CDR2 is SNEGSKA (reference sequence). This CDR3 is built from 12 residues. V lost 3 bases and J 7 bases, leaving 12 bases between the germline ends.

This clonotype appeared a few times. The chain carries TRBV20-1 and TRBJ2-7; TRBD1 matches at 7 bases. V lost 1 base to trimming and J lost 4 bases; unmatched junction nucleotides: 4. The CDR3 length is 13 residues. Germline loops: CDR1 DFQATT, CDR2 SNEGSKA (reference sequence). The CDR3 reads CSARGPGGYEQYV. The CDR3 DNA follows: TGCAGTGCTAGAGGTCCAGGGGGTTACGAGCAGTACGTC.

This clonotype was seen only a few times. This chain uses TRBV15 with TRBJ1-1; TRBD1 is a possible D gene (6 bases). The CDR3 is 16 residues long. V was shortened by 1 base and J by 1 base, with 13 bases between the two germline ends. Germline values: CDR1 LNHNV, CDR2 YYDKDF (reference sequence). CDR3: CATSRVRGFGNTEAFF. The CDR3 coding sequence is TGTGCCACCAGCAGAGTCAGGGGATTCGGGAACACTGAAGCTTTCTTT.

The CDR3 protein is CASSLVGQGPYEQYV. The CDR3 coding sequence is TGTGCCAGCAGCTTGGTGGGCCAAGGGCCATACGAGCAGTACGTC. The rearrangement uses TRBV5-5 and TRBJ2-7; D call uncertain. Trimming removed 0 bases from V and 4 bases from J, with 14 bases in between. Germline values: CDR1 SGHKS, CDR2 YYEKEE (reference sequence). This CDR3 is 15 amino acids long.

The sample holds a few counts of this clonotype. V usage is TRBV24-1 and J usage is TRBJ2-1; unclear D gene. CDR1 is KGHDR and CDR2 is SFDVKD in the germline V gene. The germline V and J ends were trimmed by 0 bases and 0 bases, with 8 bases remaining between them. This CDR3 spans 16 amino acids. The CDR3 bases are TGTGCCACCAGTGATTTGCTATTGAGCTCCTACAATGAGCAGTTCTTC. This encodes CATSDLLLSSYNEQFF.

This clonotype occurred a few times. V gene TRBV29-1 combines with J gene TRBJ1-2, with TRBD1 matching over 8 bases. Germline V lookup: CDR1 SQVTM, CDR2 ANQGSEA. This CDR3 has 13 amino acids. J lost 6 bases, V lost 7 bases, and 10 bases had no gene match. This CDR3 is CSGKGQEANGYTF. CDR3 coding DNA: TGCAGCGGGAAGGGACAGGAGGCGAATGGCTACACCTTC.

There are a few counts of this clonotype. The chain has TRBV12-3 or TRBV12-4 and TRBJ1-4; D gene uncertain. The CDR3 is 12 amino acids. V was clipped by 8 bases and J by 5 bases, with 9 bases between them. The CDR3 DNA follows: TGTGCCAGCGGCCGCTTCAATGAAAAACTGTTTTTT. Amino acid sequence: CASGRFNEKLFF.

This clonotype was observed at least ten times. The genes are TRBV2 and TRBJ2-7; 10 bases map to TRBD2. Germline V gene data show CDR1 as SNHLY and CDR2 as FYNNEI. CDR3 size: 12 residues. Unmatched junction bases numbered 1, after V lost 8 bases and J lost 3 bases. The DNA of the CDR3 is TGTGCCAGCGGGACTAGCGACTACGAGCAGTACTTC. Protein sequence: CASGTSDYEQYF.

This clonotype was found a few times. CDR3: CAISESSGTGYEQYF. For the CDR3, the DNA is TGTGCCATCAGTGAGTCCTCCGGGACAGGGTACGAGCAGTACTTC. This rearrangement joins TRBV10-3 to TRBJ2-7; 9 bases are shared with TRBD1. The germline CDR1 and CDR2 sequences are ENHRY and SYGVKD. This CDR3 has 15 amino acids. V lost 0 bases, J lost 4 bases, and 4 bases stayed unmatched.

This clonotype has only a few counts. This sequence joins TRBV18 and TRBJ2-2, with TRBD1 matching 7 bases. This CDR3 is built from 15 residues. Germline CDR1 KGHSH, CDR2 LQKENI. The trim removed 4 bases at V and 2 bases at J, leaving 4 bases unmatched. The CDR3 reads CASSRRDSNTGELFF. The CDR3, as DNA: TGTGCCAGCTCACGAAGGGACAGCAACACCGGGGAGCTGTTTTTT.

The chain has TRBV6-6 and TRBJ2-3; D unresolved. V shed 2 bases and J shed 2 bases, with 11 bases lying between them. Germline CDR1 and CDR2: MNHNY and SVGAGI (reference sequence). This CDR3 contains 15 residues. Here the CDR3 reads CASSYGGSPTDTQYF. The CDR3 DNA follows: TGTGCCAGCAGTTACGGTGGCAGCCCCACAGATACGCAGTATTTT.

This clonotype was detected ten times or more. J is TRBJ2-7 and V is TRBV7-2; TRBD2 matches at 9 bases. The CDR3 extends over 12 amino acids. V trimming: 11 bases; J trimming: 4 bases; junction bases outside the gene matches: 6. CDR1 SGHTA and CDR2 FQGNSA come from the germline V gene. The CDR3 DNA reads as TGTGCCTTCGGGACTAGCTGTTACGAGCAGTACGTC. This sequence encodes CAFGTSCYEQYV.

The rearrangement links TRBV20-1 to TRBJ2-1; D perhaps matches TRBD2 (5 bases). Germline V gene sequence: CDR1 DFQATT, CDR2 SNEGSKA (reference sequence). The V end was cut by 0 bases, the J end by 1 base, with 10 bases between. The CDR3 sequence is 15 residues long. The CDR3 nucleotides are TGCAGTGCTAGAGACGGGAAGTTGTCCTACAATGAGCAGTTCTTC. Encoded protein: CSARDGKLSYNEQFF.

The rearrangement links TRBV12-5 to TRBJ1-2, with TRBD1 identical over 7 bases. The J segment lost 6 bases and the V segment lost 6 bases, leaving 7 bases of the junction unmatched. The CDR3 runs to 13 residues. Germline V gene lookup returns CDR1 LGHNT and CDR2 FRNRAP. The CDR3 sequence: CASGSDRDDGYTF. CDR3 sequence (DNA): TGTGCTAGTGGATCCGACAGGGATGATGGCTACACCTTC.

J is TRBJ2-5 and V is TRBV6-2 or TRBV6-3, with 11 bases matching TRBD2. The CDR3 is made up of 16 amino acids. Germline lookup yields CDR1 MNHEY and CDR2 SVGEGT. The junction had 10 bases not matched to a gene; V was cut back by 5 bases and J by 5 bases. CDR3 DNA sequence: TGTGCCAGCAGTCCACGACTAGCGGGGAATCATGAGACCCAGTACTTC. Translated, it gives CASSPRLAGNHETQYF.

The V gene is TRBV20-1, the J gene TRBJ2-2; TRBD1 matches at 10 bases. Germline V gene sequence: CDR1 DFQATT, CDR2 SNEGSKA (reference sequence). The CDR3 contains 14 residues. J lost 6 bases, V lost 2 bases, and 3 bases had no gene match. The CDR3: CSARSTGGSGELFF. CDR3 sequence (DNA): TGCAGTGCTAGATCGACAGGGGGCTCCGGGGAGCTGTTTTTT.